Below are 20 T cell receptor beta chains sequenced from a single sample in a study of human T cells and chemical hapten exposure. As to time point: patch test 1, 2 weeks after DPC sensitization. The treatment was: therapeutic diphenylcyclopropenone sensitization with weekly scalp DPC. Each CDR3 protein is one row after TCRdb ran MiXCR on the RACE reads. This table holds roughly 80,000 distinct CDR3 sequences, around 10% found once. This sample comprised whole blood, obtained in connection with sensitization to the hapten diphenylcyclopropenone (DPC). The receptor set was obtained from a woman in her 50s with alopecia areata. Some clones in this sample may be carry-over from other donors' samples.

This clonotype was detected ten times or more. V usage is TRBV5-1 and J usage is TRBJ1-2, with 10 bases identical to TRBD1. Trimming cost V 4 bases and J 4 bases; bases outside gene matches: 4. Germline CDR1 is SGHRS and CDR2 is YFSETQ. This CDR3 spans 14 amino acids. The CDR3 DNA reads TGCGCCAGCAGCGAGGGACAGGGGAGCTATGGCTACACCTTC. This encodes CASSEGQGSYGYTF.

The genes are TRBV28 and TRBJ2-2; D gene uncertain. The CDR3 length is 14 residues. Per germline, CDR1 MDHEN and CDR2 SYDVKM. V was cut by 11 bases and J by 3 bases, with 16 bases left in between. CDR3 DNA sequence: TGTGCCGGAGCAGCTACCCGGGACACCGGGGAGCTGTTTTTT. It specifies CAGAATRDTGELFF.

This clonotype appeared a few times. V usage is TRBV20-1 and J usage is TRBJ2-6; a possible D gene is TRBD2 (5 bases). CDR1 is DFQATT, CDR2 SNEGSKA, per germline (reference sequence). The V gene lost 3 bases and the J gene lost 4 bases, with 10 bases spanning the gap. The CDR3 runs 14 residues. The CDR3 region is CSASRGSGANVLTF. DNA of the CDR3: TGCAGTGCTAGCCGGGGATCAGGGGCCAACGTCCTGACTTTC.

In its sample, this clonotype was seen a few times. DNA for the CDR3: TGTGCCAGCTCACGAACTAGCAATCAGCCCCAGCATTTT. It specifies CASSRTSNQPQHF. The chain carries TRBV18 and TRBJ1-5, with unresolved D. Germline CDR1 KGHSH, CDR2 LQKENI. The V end lost 4 bases, the J end lost 0 bases, and 4 bases lay between the germline ends. The CDR3 is 13 amino acids.

This clonotype has ten or more counts. The rearrangement links TRBV12-3 or TRBV12-4 to TRBJ2-7, with D unresolved. Trimming removed 3 bases from V and 4 bases from J, with 7 bases in between. This CDR3 region has 12 residues. The CDR3 DNA sequence: TGTGCCAGCAGTTTCTTTCGGTACGAGCAGTACTTC. Its protein product is CASSFFRYEQYF.

The V and J genes are TRBV20-1 and TRBJ1-1; a possible D gene is TRBD1 (6 bases). V was trimmed by 5 bases and J by 3 bases, leaving 28 bases between them. Looked up from germline, CDR1 is DFQATT and CDR2 is SNEGSKA (reference sequence). CDR3 size: 18 residues. CDR3 loop: CSAAQEGGIFLLDTEAFF. CDR3 nucleotides: TGCAGTGCTGCCCAGGAAGGGGGGATTTTTCTTTTGGACACTGAAGCTTTCTTT.

This chain uses TRBV4-2 with TRBJ2-4; D not resolved. Trimming left V 3 bases short and J 0 bases short, with 3 bases between. Germline-derived CDR1 and CDR2 are LGHNA and YNFKEQ. CDR3 size: 13 residues. CDR3 DNA sequence: TGTGCCAGCAGCCAGGTAGCCAAAAACATTCAGTACTTC. This sequence encodes CASSQVAKNIQYF.

The V gene is TRBV6-5, the J gene TRBJ2-2, with 9 bases fitting TRBD1. V was clipped by 2 bases and J by 3 bases; unmatched bases: 7. Germline lookup yields CDR1 MNHEY and CDR2 SVGAGI. The CDR3 is made up of 17 amino acids. The CDR3 region is CASSYASTGGDTGELFF. The CDR3 region has the DNA TGTGCCAGCAGTTACGCCAGTACAGGGGGCGACACCGGGGAGCTGTTTTTT.

This clonotype showed up just a few times. V usage is TRBV18 and J usage is TRBJ2-1; 14 positions match TRBD2. Germline assignment: CDR1 KGHSH and CDR2 LQKENI. This CDR3 has 15 amino acids. Trimming at V came to 5 bases and at J to 8 bases, leaving 5 bases not matched to a gene. CDR3 residues: CASSGTSGGVDEQFF. The CDR3 nucleotides are TGTGCCAGCTCAGGGACTAGCGGGGGCGTAGATGAGCAGTTCTTC.

This clonotype was counted many times. In DNA form, the CDR3 reads TGCAGCGTTGAGGGGGGATTTACGGGAGAGCAGTACTTC. This translates into CSVEGGFTGEQYF. This chain links TRBV29-1 with TRBJ2-7; tentatively, D is TRBD2 (6 bases). The CDR3 has 13 amino acids. Per germline, CDR1 SQVTM and CDR2 ANQGSEA. V gave up 3 bases and J gave up 7 bases, with 16 bases separating them.

This clonotype was counted between two and nine times. The genes are TRBV6-1 and TRBJ1-1, with D hard to call. This CDR3 region has 12 residues. Trimming left V 10 bases short and J 0 bases short, with 9 bases between. Germline V lookup: CDR1 MNHNS, CDR2 SASEGT. CDR3 sequence: CANTWMNTEAFF. The CDR3 coding sequence is TGTGCCAACACCTGGATGAACACTGAAGCTTTCTTT.

The table lists this clonotype with many counts. The J gene is TRBJ2-1, the V gene TRBV20-1, with a tentative D call TRBD2 (5 bases). This CDR3 has 13 amino acids. Trimming stripped 6 bases from V and 6 bases from J, with 15 bases between. CDR1 is DFQATT and CDR2 is SNEGSKA in the germline V gene (reference sequence). This CDR3 is CSAHLRALNEQFF. Here the CDR3 DNA reads TGCAGTGCCCACCTGAGGGCTCTCAATGAGCAGTTCTTC.

This clonotype was seen more than once but under ten times. The genes are TRBV2 and TRBJ2-2; D call uncertain. The ends were cut back, 4 bases at V and 1 base at J, with 4 bases in the middle. The CDR3 totals 13 residues. Germline V gene sequence: CDR1 SNHLY, CDR2 FYNNEI. This CDR3 reads CASSVGNTGELFF. CDR3 bases: TGTGCCAGCAGTGTGGGGAACACCGGGGAGCTGTTTTTT.

V is TRBV28 and J is TRBJ2-5, with 7 bases identical to TRBD2. V shed 8 bases, J shed 1 base, and the junction held 10 bases outside the gene matches. Germline CDR1 MDHEN, CDR2 SYDVKM. The CDR3 extends over 15 amino acids. This CDR3 reads CASPPGRETQETQYF. For the CDR3, the DNA is TGTGCCAGCCCCCCCGGGCGGGAGACCCAAGAGACCCAGTACTTC. Filled out from reference TRBV28 and TRBJ2-5, the complete variable domain reads DVKVTQSSRYLVKRTGEKVFLECVQDMDHENMFWYRQDPGLGLRLIYFSYDVKMKEKGDIPEGYSVSREKKERFSLILESASTNQTSMYLCASPPGRETQETQYFGPGTRLLVL.

This clonotype showed up just a few times. The chain combines TRBV7-3 with TRBJ2-7; D remains unclear. CDR1 is SGHTA and CDR2 is FQGTGA in the germline V gene. The CDR3 extends over 14 amino acids. Trimming removed 3 bases from V and 0 bases from J, with 9 bases in between. The CDR3 is CASSFGASSYEQYF. Written as DNA, the CDR3 is TGTGCCAGCAGCTTTGGCGCTAGCTCCTACGAGCAGTACTTC. Drawing the rest from reference TRBV7-3 and TRBJ2-7, the complete variable domain is GAGVSQTPSNKVTEKGKYVELRCDPISGHTALYWYRQSLGQGPEFLIYFQGTGAADDSGLPNDRFFAVRPEGSVSTLKIQRTERGDSAVYLCASSFGASSYEQYFGPGTRLTVT.

The chain carries TRBV7-2 and TRBJ1-6; D not resolved. V lost 0 bases to trimming and J lost 0 bases, with 3 bases between them. Looked up from germline, CDR1 is SGHTA and CDR2 is FQGNSA. The CDR3 has 15 amino acids. DNA for the CDR3: TGTGCCAGCAGCTTAGCAAGCTCCTATAATTCACCCCTCCACTTT. This gives the protein CASSLASSYNSPLHF.

This clonotype was picked up a small number of times. The V and J genes are TRBV4-3 and TRBJ1-2, with D unclear. The CDR3 extends over 11 amino acids. The ends were cut back, 2 bases at V and 8 bases at J, with 6 bases in the middle. Per the germline V gene, CDR1 is LGHNA and CDR2 is YSLEER. The CDR3 loop is CASSQLGGYTF. Written as DNA, the CDR3 is TGCGCCAGCAGCCAATTAGGAGGCTACACCTTC.

The J gene is TRBJ2-3, the V gene TRBV18; TRBD2 aligns across 9 bases. V trimming: 5 bases; J trimming: 4 bases; junction bases outside the gene matches: 10. The germline V gene encodes CDR1 KGHSH and CDR2 LQKENI. This CDR3 contains 16 residues. CDR3 in amino acids: CASSSVSGGGPDTQYF. Here the CDR3 DNA reads TGTGCCAGCTCATCCGTTAGCGGGGGAGGGCCAGATACGCAGTATTTT.

The J gene is TRBJ2-7, the V gene TRBV4-2; 13 bases match TRBD2. The CDR3 consists of 18 residues. V gave up 4 bases and J gave up 0 bases; unmatched junction bases: 9. Germline CDR1 LGHNA, CDR2 YNFKEQ. CDR3 DNA sequence: TGTGCCAGCAGCCGGGGACTAGCGGGAACCTCAAGCTCCTACGAGCAGTACTTC. Translated, it gives CASSRGLAGTSSSYEQYF.

This clonotype was picked up a small number of times. The chain joins TRBV24-1 to TRBJ2-1, with 9 bases fitting TRBD2. V lost 4 bases to trimming and J lost 4 bases; unmatched junction nucleotides: 7. Germline CDR1 reads KGHDR; CDR2 reads SFDVKD. The CDR3 covers 16 residues. The CDR3 nucleotides read TGTGCCACCAGTGACGATAGCGGGAGAGTTTACAATGAGCAGTTCTTC. Its protein product is CATSDDSGRVYNEQFF.